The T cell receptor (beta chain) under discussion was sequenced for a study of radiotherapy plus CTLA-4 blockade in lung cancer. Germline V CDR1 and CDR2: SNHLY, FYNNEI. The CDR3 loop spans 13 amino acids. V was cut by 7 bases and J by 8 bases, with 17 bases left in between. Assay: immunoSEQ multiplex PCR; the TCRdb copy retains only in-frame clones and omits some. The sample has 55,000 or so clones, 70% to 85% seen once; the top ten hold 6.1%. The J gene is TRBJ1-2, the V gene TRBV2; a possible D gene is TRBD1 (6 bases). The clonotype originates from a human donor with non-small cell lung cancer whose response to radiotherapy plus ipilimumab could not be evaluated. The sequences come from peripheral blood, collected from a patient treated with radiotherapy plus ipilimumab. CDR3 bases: TGTGCCAGCACCCGAAGGGGGGGTTACGGCTACACCTTC. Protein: CASTRRGGYGYTF.